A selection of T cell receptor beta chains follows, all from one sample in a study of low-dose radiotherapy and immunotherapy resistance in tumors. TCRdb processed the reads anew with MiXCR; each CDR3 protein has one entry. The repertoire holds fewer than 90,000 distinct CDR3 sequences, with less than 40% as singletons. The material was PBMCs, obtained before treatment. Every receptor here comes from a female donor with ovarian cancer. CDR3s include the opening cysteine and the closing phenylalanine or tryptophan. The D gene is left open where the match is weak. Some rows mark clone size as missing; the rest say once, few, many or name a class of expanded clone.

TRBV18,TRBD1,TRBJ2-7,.,TGTGCCAGCTCACCCACGACAGGGGGCGGGGGCGAGCAGTACTTC,CASSPTTGGGGEQYF
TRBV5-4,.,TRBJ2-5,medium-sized,TGTGCCAGCAGCCCGCTGGAGGCGGGGCAGACCCAGTACTTC,CASSPLEAGQTQYF
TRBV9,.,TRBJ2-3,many,TGTGCCAGCAGCGTTTTACAGGGCGCCAACACAGATACGCAGTATTTT,CASSVLQGANTDTQYF
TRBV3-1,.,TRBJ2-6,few,TGTGCCAGCAGCTTCCTGCGTCAGGGTCCTGGGGCCAACGTCCTGACTTTC,CASSFLRQGPGANVLTF
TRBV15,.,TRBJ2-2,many,TGTGCCACCAGCAGAGATCTGTTGGGCACCGGGGAGCTGTTTTTT,CATSRDLLGTGELFF
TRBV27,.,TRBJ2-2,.,TGTGCCAGCAGTTTAACCGGGAAAGACACCGGGGAGCTGTTTTTT,CASSLTGKDTGELFF
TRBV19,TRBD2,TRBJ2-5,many,TGTGCCAGTAGTATATCGACTAGCGGGAAGCAAGAGACCCAGTACTTC,CASSISTSGKQETQYF
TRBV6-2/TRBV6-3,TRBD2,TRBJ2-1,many,TGTGCCAGCAGTTACTCGATGAAGACTAGCGGGAGCGATGAGCAGTTCTTC,CASSYSMKTSGSDEQFF
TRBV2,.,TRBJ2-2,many,TGTGCCAGCAGTGAATACAGGGAGGCCACCGGGGAGCTGTTTTTT,CASSEYREATGELFF
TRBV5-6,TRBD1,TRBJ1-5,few,TGTGCCAGCAGCATGACAGGGGGCAATCAGCCCCAGCATTTT,CASSMTGGNQPQHF
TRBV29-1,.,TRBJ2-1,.,TGCAGCGTCCCTCCCAGGGAGGATCAGTTCTTC,CSVPPREDQFF
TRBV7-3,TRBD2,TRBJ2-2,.,TGTGCCAGCAGCCCCCGAGCGGGGGGCAACACCGGGGAGCTGTTTTTT,CASSPRAGGNTGELFF
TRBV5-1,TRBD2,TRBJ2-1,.,TGCGCCAGCAGCGGCCCGGGCGGGAGGAACAATGAGCAGTTCTTC,CASSGPGGRNNEQFF
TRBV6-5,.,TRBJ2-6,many,TGTGCCAGCAGTTCCCGTCCCGGGGCGGGGGCCAACGTCCTGACTTTC,CASSSRPGAGANVLTF
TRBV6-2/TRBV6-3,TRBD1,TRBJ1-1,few,TGTGCCAGCACCTGGGACAGCGAAGCTTTCTTT,CASTWDSEAFF
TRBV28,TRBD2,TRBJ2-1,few,TGTGCCAGCAGTCCGACTAGCGGGGGGGCGAATGAGCAGTTCTTC,CASSPTSGGANEQFF
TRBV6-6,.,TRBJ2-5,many,TGTGCCAGCAGAGGTGGTGTGCAGATCCAAGAGACCCAGTACTTC,CASRGGVQIQETQYF
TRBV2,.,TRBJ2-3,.,TGTGCCAGTGTGGCTTCGCGTAGCACAGATACGCAGTATTTT,CASVASRSTDTQYF
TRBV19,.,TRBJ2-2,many,TGTGCCAGTAGTGTAACAGGGAACACCGGGGAGCTGTTTTTT,CASSVTGNTGELFF
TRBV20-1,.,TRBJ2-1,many,TGCAGTTCGTCTCCCGGGACAACTAGATACAATGAGCAGTTCTTC,CSSSPGTTRYNEQFF
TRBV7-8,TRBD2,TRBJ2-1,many,TGTGCCAGCAGCCCAGGGACTAGCGGGGGGCTCCAGTACAATGAGCAGTTCTTC,CASSPGTSGGLQYNEQFF
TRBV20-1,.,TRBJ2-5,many,TGCAGTGCTGACAGGGCGGGGGAGACCCAGTACTTC,CSADRAGETQYF
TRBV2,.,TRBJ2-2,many,TGTGCCAGCAGTGGAGGGGCCGCGAACACCGGGGAGCTGTTTTTT,CASSGGAANTGELFF
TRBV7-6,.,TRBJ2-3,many,TGTGCCAGCAGCTTTGGCCCAAGCACAGATACGCAGTATTTT,CASSFGPSTDTQYF
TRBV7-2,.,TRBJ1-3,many,TGTGCCAGCAGCTTAGACCGCAGTGGAAACACCATATATTTT,CASSLDRSGNTIYF
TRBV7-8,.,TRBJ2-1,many,TGTGCCAGCAGCCGGAGAGCGGGACAAAACTCCTACAATGAGCAGTTCTTC,CASSRRAGQNSYNEQFF
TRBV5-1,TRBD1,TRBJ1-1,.,TGCGCCAGCAGCAGGGACAGGTCGGACACTGAAGCTTTCTTT,CASSRDRSDTEAFF
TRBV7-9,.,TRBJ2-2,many,TGTGCCAGCAGCTTGCAGGGGAACACCGGGGAGCTGTTTTTT,CASSLQGNTGELFF
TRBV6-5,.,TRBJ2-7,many,TGTGCCAGCAGGAGGGGACGTAAGGCCTACGAGCAGTACTTC,CASRRGRKAYEQYF
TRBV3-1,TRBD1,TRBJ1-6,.,TGTGCCAGCAGCCAATATGACAGGGTCGGATCACCCCTCCACTTT,CASSQYDRVGSPLHF
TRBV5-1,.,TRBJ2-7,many,TGCGCCAGCAGCTTGACCGGGACCGGTCCCTACGAGCAGTACTTC,CASSLTGTGPYEQYF
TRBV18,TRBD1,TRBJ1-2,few,TGTGCCAGCTCCCTTGACAGGGTCGGCGGCTACACCTTC,CASSLDRVGGYTF
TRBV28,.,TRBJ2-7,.,TGTGCCAGCGTCCAGGGGCCCGACGAGCAGTACTTC,CASVQGPDEQYF
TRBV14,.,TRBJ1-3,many,TGTGCCAGCAGCCAAAGAGGGATCTCTGGAAACACCATATATTTT,CASSQRGISGNTIYF
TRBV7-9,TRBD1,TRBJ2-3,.,TGTGCCAGCAGCGCCACCGGGACAGACACAGATACGCAGTATTTT,CASSATGTDTDTQYF
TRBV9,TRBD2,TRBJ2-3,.,TGTGCCAGCAGCGTATTTAGCGGGAAGGATACGCAGTATTTT,CASSVFSGKDTQYF
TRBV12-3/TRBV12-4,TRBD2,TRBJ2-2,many,TGTGCCAGCAGTCCCCCGGGGGGGAGGGAGGGCACCGGGGAGCTGTTTTTT,CASSPPGGREGTGELFF
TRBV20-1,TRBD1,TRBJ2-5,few,TGCAGTGCTCTCAGGGGGCGGCAACAAGAGACCCAGTACTTC,CSALRGRQQETQYF
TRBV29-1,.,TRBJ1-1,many,TGCAGCGTTCAGGGGCCGGGCACTGAAGCTTTCTTT,CSVQGPGTEAFF
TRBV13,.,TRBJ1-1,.,TGTGCCAGCAGAGTCACGGGGGCTGGCACTGAAGCTTTCTTT,CASRVTGAGTEAFF
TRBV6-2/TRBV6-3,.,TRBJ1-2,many,TGTGCCAGCAGCAACCCATCCAAATCCTATGGCTACACCTTC,CASSNPSKSYGYTF
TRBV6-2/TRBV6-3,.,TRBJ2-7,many,TGTGCCAGCAACCCGATTGCGGTTACCTACGAGCAGTACTTC,CASNPIAVTYEQYF
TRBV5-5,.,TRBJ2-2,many,TGTGCCAGCAGCCCACACGGGACGGCGAACACCGGGGAGCTGTTTTTT,CASSPHGTANTGELFF
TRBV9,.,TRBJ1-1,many,TGTGCCAGCAGCGTGCGTGAGGGGGGCGAATCTGAAGCTTTCTTT,CASSVREGGESEAFF
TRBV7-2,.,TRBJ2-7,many,TGTGCCAGCAGCTTAGCTGCAGGCATCTCCTACGAGCAGTACTTC,CASSLAAGISYEQYF
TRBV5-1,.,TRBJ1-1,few,TGCGCCAGCAGCTTGGATAGGCCGGGGACCACTGAAGCTTTCTTT,CASSLDRPGTTEAFF
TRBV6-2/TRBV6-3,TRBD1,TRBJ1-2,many,TGTGCCAGCAGTACCGGGACAGCTAACTATGGCTACACCTTC,CASSTGTANYGYTF
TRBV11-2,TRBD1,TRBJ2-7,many,TGTGCCAGCAGCTTAGCGACCGGGACAGGGATTTACGAGCAGTACTTC,CASSLATGTGIYEQYF
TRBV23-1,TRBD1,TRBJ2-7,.,TGCGCCAGCAGTCTAGACAGGGGGGTTGCCTACGAGCAGTACTTC,CASSLDRGVAYEQYF
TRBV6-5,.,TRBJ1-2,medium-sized,TGTGCCAGCAGTCCCTCAGGGGAGCGCGGCTACACCTTC,CASSPSGERGYTF
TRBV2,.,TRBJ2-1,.,TGTGCCAGCGGAGGGGTCGCGGCAAGCTCCTACAATGAGCAGTTCTTC,CASGGVAASSYNEQFF
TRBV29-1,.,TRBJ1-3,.,TGCAGCGTGGAGGGTGGAAACACCATATATTTT,CSVEGGNTIYF
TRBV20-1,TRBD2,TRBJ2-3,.,TGCAGTGCTAGAAGCGGGGGCCCTAGCACAGATACGCAGTATTTT,CSARSGGPSTDTQYF
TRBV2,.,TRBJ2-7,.,TGTGCCAGCAGTGAAAATGGGGCCTACGGCGAGCAGTACTTC,CASSENGAYGEQYF
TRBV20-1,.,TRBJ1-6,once,TGCAGTGCTGCGCAACCAAATTCACCCCTCCACTTT,CSAAQPNSPLHF